This TCR beta chain was observed in a study of early T cells in non-severe SARS-CoV-2 infection. Study details: Investigators sequenced bulk RNA drawn from unsorted whole blood, and chains remained unpaired.

This clonotype occurred a few times. The protocol attached unique molecular identifiers to individual cDNA molecules. TCRdb called the 5' RACE reads again in MiXCR, with one record for every CDR3 protein. The sample contains over 95,000 distinct CDR3 sequences, roughly 17% of which appear only once. The V and J ends lost 1 base and 2 bases respectively, with 12 bases between them. The CDR3 spans 14 residues. The germline gives CDR1 DFQATT, CDR2 SNEGSKA (reference sequence). The specimen was whole blood. V and J are TRBV20-1 and TRBJ2-7, with D tentatively TRBD2 (5 bases). This clonotype originated in an adult who was a healthcare worker with PCR-confirmed SARS-CoV-2 infection or an uninfected control (not recorded which). The CDR3, as DNA: TGCAGTGCTAGAGTATCGGGAAGAACCTACGAGCAGTACTTC. It yields the protein CSARVSGRTYEQYF.